The text below deals with one TCR beta chain. The V end lost 5 bases, the J end lost 4 bases, and 12 bases lay between the germline ends. CDR1 and CDR2 from the germline V gene are LGHNA and YSLEER. The CDR3 is 13 residues long. This sample stems from a study of T cell changes during pregnancy in multiple sclerosis. TCRdb's table, derived via immunoSEQ multiplex PCR, lists solely in-frame clones and lacks some. Seen here are more than 45,000 clones, 92% observed once, and the top ten hold 0.5% to 0.6%. V is TRBV4-3 and J is TRBJ2-7; a possible D gene is TRBD1 (6 bases). The origin of this receptor is a female donor with multiple sclerosis, enrolled in a pregnancy study. The sample here was CD4+ T cells from peripheral blood mononuclear cells, taken after pregnancy. CDR3 sequence (DNA): TGCGCCAGCAGCAGCCAACAGGGTTACGAGCAGTACTTC. Its protein product is CASSSQQGYEQYF.